These 3 T cell receptor beta chains came from one sample sequenced in a study of response to subunit inactivated influenza vaccine. MiXCR was run by TCRdb on the RT-PCR reads, yielding one entry per CDR3 protein. Here the sample spans about 650,000 distinct CDR3 sequences, 11% to 15% being singletons. The sample was PBMCs from blood, taken approximately 15 days before vaccination. All receptors come from a man aged 45-65 years who received an inactivated influenza vaccine.

This clonotype has a handful of counts. The gene calls are TRBV7-3 and TRBJ2-1, with D perhaps TRBD2 (6 bases). Germline CDR1 SGHTA, CDR2 FQGTGA. Trimming took 1 base from V and 7 from J, leaving 14 bases between them. The CDR3 covers 15 residues. CDR3 in amino acids: CASSLMGGSRNEQFF. DNA for the CDR3: TGTGCCAGCAGCTTAATGGGGGGAAGCAGAAATGAGCAGTTCTTC. The variable domain in full, with the rest retrieved from reference TRBV7-3 and TRBJ2-1, is GAGVSQTPSNKVTEKGKYVELRCDPISGHTALYWYRQSLGQGPEFLIYFQGTGAADDSGLPNDRFFAVRPEGSVSTLKIQRTERGDSAVYLCASSLMGGSRNEQFFGPGTRLTVL.

For this clonotype: The junction and the germline gene differ at one end; a read error may be behind it. CDR3 region: CATSQTLQGVQETQYF. In DNA, the CDR3 is TGCGCCACCAGCCAAACCCTACAGGGGGTCCAAGAGACCCAGTACTTC. The chain combines TRBV4-3 with TRBJ2-5; 8 bases match TRBD1. Germline V gene sequence: CDR1 LGHNA, CDR2 YSLEER. The CDR3 sequence is 16 residues long.

J is TRBJ1-6 and V is TRBV6-1; D ambiguous. V dropped 7 bases and J dropped 9 bases, with 16 bases sitting between them. Per the germline V gene, CDR1 is MNHNS and CDR2 is SASEGT. The CDR3 has 14 amino acids. CDR3 sequence: CASTTPRGFSPLHF. The CDR3 DNA follows: TGTGCCAGCACCACCCCCCGAGGGTTTTCACCCCTCCACTTT.